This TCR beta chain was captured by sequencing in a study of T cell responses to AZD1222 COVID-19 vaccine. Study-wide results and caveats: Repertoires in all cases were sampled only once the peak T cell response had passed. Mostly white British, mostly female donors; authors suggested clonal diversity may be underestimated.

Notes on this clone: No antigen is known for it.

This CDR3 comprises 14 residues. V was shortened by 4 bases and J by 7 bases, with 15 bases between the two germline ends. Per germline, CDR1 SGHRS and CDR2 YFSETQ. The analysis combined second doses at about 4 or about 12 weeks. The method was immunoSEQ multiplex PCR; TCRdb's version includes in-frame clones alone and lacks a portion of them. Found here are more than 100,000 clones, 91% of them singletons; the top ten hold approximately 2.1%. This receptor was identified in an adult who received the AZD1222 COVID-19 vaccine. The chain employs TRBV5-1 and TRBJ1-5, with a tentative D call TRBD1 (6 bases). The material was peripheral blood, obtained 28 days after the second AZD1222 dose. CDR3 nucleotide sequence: TGCGCCAGCAGCCTATGGGGGGGCGAGCAGCCCCAGCATTTT. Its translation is CASSLWGGEQPQHF.